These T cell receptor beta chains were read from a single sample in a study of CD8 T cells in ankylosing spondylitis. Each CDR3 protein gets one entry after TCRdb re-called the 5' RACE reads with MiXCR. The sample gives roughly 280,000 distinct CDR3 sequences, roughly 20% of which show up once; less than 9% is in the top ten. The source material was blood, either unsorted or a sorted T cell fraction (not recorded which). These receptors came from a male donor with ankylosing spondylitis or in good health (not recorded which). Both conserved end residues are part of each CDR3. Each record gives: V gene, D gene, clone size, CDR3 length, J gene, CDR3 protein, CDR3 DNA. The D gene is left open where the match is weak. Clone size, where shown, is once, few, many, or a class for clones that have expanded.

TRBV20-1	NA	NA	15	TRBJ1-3	CSASQPVGTGNTIYF	TGCAGTGCTTCCCAGCCTGTGGGAACAGGAAACACCATATATTTT
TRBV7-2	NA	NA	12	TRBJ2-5	CASSLGRGAQYF	TGTGCCAGCAGCTTAGGAAGGGGGGCCCAGTACTTC
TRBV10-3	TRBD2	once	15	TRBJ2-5	CAIRPGLAGLETQYF	TGTGCCATACGTCCGGGACTAGCGGGATTGGAGACCCAGTACTTC
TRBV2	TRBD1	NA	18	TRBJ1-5	CAISLTNRGEYSNQPQHF	TGTGCCATCAGTTTAACAAACAGGGGGGAGTATAGCAATCAGCCCCAGCATTTT
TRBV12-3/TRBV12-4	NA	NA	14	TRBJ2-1	CASSLVIGGNEQFF	TGTGCCAGCAGTTTAGTAATTGGGGGAAATGAGCAGTTCTTC
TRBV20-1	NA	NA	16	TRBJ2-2	CSARDAGTFNTGELFF	TGCAGTGCTAGAGATGCCGGGACTTTCAACACCGGGGAGCTGTTTTTT
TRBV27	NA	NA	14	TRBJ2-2	CASSLLINTGELFF	TGTGCCAGCAGTCTACTGATAAACACCGGGGAGCTGTTTTTT
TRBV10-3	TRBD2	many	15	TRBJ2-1	CAISESSGPYNEQFF	TGTGCCATCAGTGAGTCTAGCGGGCCCTACAATGAGCAGTTCTTC
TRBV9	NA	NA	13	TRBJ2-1	CASSAGPFNEQFF	TGTGCCAGCAGCGCTGGCCCTTTCAATGAGCAGTTCTTC
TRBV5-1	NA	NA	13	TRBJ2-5	CASSGVSVETQYF	TGCGCCAGCAGCGGGGTCTCGGTGGAGACCCAGTACTTC
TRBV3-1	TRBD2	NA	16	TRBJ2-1	CASSPLAGGYSNEQFF	TGTGCCAGCAGTCCTCTGGCGGGGGGGTACTCCAATGAGCAGTTCTTC
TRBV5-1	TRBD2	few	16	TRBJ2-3	CASSPQGGGGTDTQYF	TGCGCCAGCTCCCCACAAGGCGGGGGAGGCACAGATACGCAGTATTTT
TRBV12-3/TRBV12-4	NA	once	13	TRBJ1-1	CASSLFLDTEAFF	TGTGCCAGCAGTTTATTCCTGGATACTGAAGCTTTCTTT
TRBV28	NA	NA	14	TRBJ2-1	CASSLRTRHNEQFF	TGTGCCAGCAGTTTGAGGACTCGACACAATGAGCAGTTCTTC
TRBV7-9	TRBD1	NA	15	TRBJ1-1	CASRHTGGPGTEAFF	TGTGCCAGCAGGCACACAGGGGGGCCGGGCACTGAAGCTTTCTTT
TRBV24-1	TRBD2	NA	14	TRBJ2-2	CATSPGLVTGELFF	TGTGCCACCAGTCCCGGACTAGTCACCGGGGAGCTGTTTTTT
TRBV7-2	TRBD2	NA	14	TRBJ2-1	CASRPLAGGNEQFF	TGTGCCAGCAGGCCCCTAGCGGGGGGCAATGAGCAGTTCTTC
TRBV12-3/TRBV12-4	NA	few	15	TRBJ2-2	CASSVGHPGGGELFF	TGTGCCAGCAGCGTGGGACACCCCGGAGGCGGGGAGCTGTTTTTT
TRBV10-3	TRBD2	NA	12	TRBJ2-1	CATQGLADEQFF	TGTGCCACCCAGGGACTAGCGGATGAGCAGTTCTTC
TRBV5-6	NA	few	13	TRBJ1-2	CASSLPSVYGYTF	TGTGCCAGCAGCTTGCCGTCAGTCTATGGCTACACCTTC
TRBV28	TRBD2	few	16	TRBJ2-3	CETRRGLAGATDTQYF	TGTGAAACAAGAAGGGGACTAGCGGGAGCTACAGATACGCAGTATTTT
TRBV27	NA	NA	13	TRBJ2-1	CASSLALDDEQFF	TGTGCCAGCAGTCTGGCACTGGACGATGAGCAGTTCTTC
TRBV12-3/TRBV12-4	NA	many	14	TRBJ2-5	CASSLVLDLETQYF	TGTGCCAGCAGTTTGGTTCTTGATCTAGAGACCCAGTACTTC
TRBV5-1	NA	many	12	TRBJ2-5	CASSLPQETQYF	TGCGCCAGCAGCTTGCCACAAGAGACCCAGTACTTC
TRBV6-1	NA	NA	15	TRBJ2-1	CASSVSPGPYNEQFF	TGTGCCAGCAGTGTTTCTCCCGGACCATACAATGAGCAGTTCTTC
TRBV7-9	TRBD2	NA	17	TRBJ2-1	CTSSLGGSLAAYNEQFF	TGTACCAGCAGCTTAGGCGGCAGCCTAGCGGCCTACAATGAGCAGTTCTTC
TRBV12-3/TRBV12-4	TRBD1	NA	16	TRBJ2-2	CASSLSDRGPPGELFF	TGTGCCAGCAGTTTATCGGACAGGGGCCCCCCCGGGGAGCTGTTTTTT
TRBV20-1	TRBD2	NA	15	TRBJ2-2	CSARTSGVNTGELFF	TGCAGTGCTCGGACTAGCGGGGTGAACACCGGGGAGCTGTTTTTT
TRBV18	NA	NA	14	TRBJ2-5	CASSPILDLETQYF	TGTGCCAGCTCACCAATCTTGGATTTGGAGACCCAGTACTTC
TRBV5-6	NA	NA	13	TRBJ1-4	CASRLRSNEKLFF	TGTGCCAGCCGACTCAGAAGTAATGAAAAACTGTTTTTT
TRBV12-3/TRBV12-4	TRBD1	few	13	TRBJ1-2	CASSFLTGPGYTF	TGTGCCAGCAGTTTTCTGACAGGGCCCGGCTACACCTTC
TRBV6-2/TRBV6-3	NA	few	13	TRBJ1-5	CASSLGRGQPQHF	TGTGCCAGCAGTTTGGGGCGCGGTCAGCCCCAGCATTTT
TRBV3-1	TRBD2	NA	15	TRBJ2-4	CASSPLTSGKNIQYF	TGTGCCAGCAGTCCCCTGACTAGCGGTAAAAACATTCAGTACTTC
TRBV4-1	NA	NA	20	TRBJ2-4	CASSQDLEGTGSLAKNIQYF	TGCGCCAGCAGCCAAGATTTGGAGGGGACGGGATCCCTAGCCAAAAACATTCAGTACTTC
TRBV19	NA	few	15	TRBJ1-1	CASTLSSTHPTEAFF	TGTGCCAGTACCCTCTCCTCAACGCACCCCACTGAAGCTTTCTTT
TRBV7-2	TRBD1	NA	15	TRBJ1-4	CASSLLGQGEEKLFF	TGTGCCAGCAGCTTATTAGGACAGGGGGAGGAAAAACTGTTTTTT
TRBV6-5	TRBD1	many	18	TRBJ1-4	CASSYIDRGPSTNEKLFF	TGTGCCAGCAGTTACATCGACAGGGGTCCCTCAACTAATGAAAAACTGTTTTTT
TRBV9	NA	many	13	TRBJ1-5	CASSVGGHQPQHF	TGTGCCAGCAGCGTAGGAGGGCATCAGCCCCAGCATTTT